The 14 T cell receptor beta chains below all came from one sample that was sequenced in a study of human T cells and chemical hapten exposure. Unique molecular identifiers were attached to individual cDNA molecules during library preparation. MiXCR, applied by TCRdb to the reads, yields one record per CDR3 protein. The repertoire holds 95,000 to 150,000 distinct CDR3 sequences, with 8% to 9.5% as singletons. Extraction yielded total RNA from whole blood (unfractionated). The sequencing input was whole blood. The receptors come from a human donor in good health. Some clones in this sample may be carry-over from other donors' samples.

This chain joins TRBV11-1 and TRBJ2-2; 8 positions agree with TRBD1. V dropped 5 bases and J dropped 5; count of bases not matched to a gene: 7. The CDR3 extends over 15 amino acids. Germline V gene lookup returns CDR1 SGHAT and CDR2 FQDESV (reference sequence). CDR3 DNA sequence: TGTGCCAGCAGCCTGACAGGGGCGAGGACCGGGGAGCTGTTTTTT. Protein sequence: CASSLTGARTGELFF.

This clonotype was counted many times. The chain employs TRBV20-1 and TRBJ2-7, with TRBD1 matching 7 bases. The trim removed 5 bases at V and 2 bases at J, leaving 9 bases unmatched. The CDR3 has 14 amino acids. Per germline, CDR1 DFQATT and CDR2 SNEGSKA (reference sequence). CDR3 loop: CSAPTGTDPYEQYF. The CDR3 DNA reads as TGCAGTGCTCCCACCGGGACAGACCCCTACGAGCAGTACTTC.

This clonotype was seen only a few times. V gene TRBV29-1 combines with J gene TRBJ1-5; D possibly corresponds to TRBD1 (5 bases). Trimming left V 7 bases short and J 5 bases short, with 18 bases between. The CDR3 has 14 residues. Germline V gives CDR1 SQVTM, CDR2 ANQGSEA. The CDR3 spells CSALAPGPYQPQHF. As DNA, the CDR3 is TGCAGCGCCCTCGCCCCAGGGCCCTATCAGCCCCAGCATTTT.

This clonotype appeared once. The J gene is TRBJ2-2, the V gene TRBV29-1; TRBD2 matches at 7 bases. With 1 base clipped from V and 3 bases from J, the junction kept 5 bases outside the gene matches. The CDR3 runs to 15 residues. Germline V CDR1 and CDR2: SQVTM, ANQGSEA. CDR3 loop: CSVEGGGGHTGELFF. The CDR3 DNA is TGCAGCGTTGAAGGGGGCGGGGGTCACACCGGGGAGCTGTTTTTT.

This clonotype turned up a few times. The chain uses TRBV12-3 or TRBV12-4 and TRBJ2-3, with 8 bases lining up with TRBD2. This CDR3 comprises 16 residues. J gave up 2 bases and V 6 bases, and 10 bases lay outside the gene matches. The chain's CDR3 is CASSSTRGGYTDTQYF. CDR3 nucleotide sequence: TGTGCCAGCAGCTCGACCCGGGGGGGCTACACAGATACGCAGTATTTT.

A few counts support this clonotype. The rearrangement joins TRBV9 to TRBJ2-3; D gene ambiguous. This CDR3 contains 14 residues. Germline V lookup: CDR1 SGDLS, CDR2 YYNGEE. The V and J ends lost 2 bases and 0 bases respectively, with 7 bases between them. Here the CDR3 reads CASSVWGSTDTQYF. CDR3 nucleotides: TGTGCCAGCAGCGTCTGGGGAAGCACAGATACGCAGTATTTT.

This clonotype was detected many times. The chain recombines TRBV28 with TRBJ1-2; D call uncertain. The CDR3 consists of 12 residues. Germline lookup yields CDR1 MDHEN and CDR2 SYDVKM. Trimming shortened V by 5 bases and J by 3 bases, and 7 bases separated the two germline ends. As DNA, the CDR3 is TGTGCCAGCAGTCCCCCGGACTATGGCTACACCTTC. Protein sequence: CASSPPDYGYTF.

The gene calls are TRBV19 and TRBJ2-1; the D gene is possibly TRBD1 (5 bases). This CDR3 comprises 11 residues. V lost 7 bases and J lost 8, with 9 bases in between. Germline loops: CDR1 LNHDA, CDR2 SQIVND (reference sequence). The chain's CDR3 is CASTRGHEQFF. DNA for the CDR3: TGTGCCAGTACTAGGGGCCATGAGCAGTTCTTC. Full variable domain (missing parts from reference TRBV19 and TRBJ2-1): DGGITQSPKYLFRKEGQNVTLSCEQNLNHDAMYWYRQDPGQGLRLIYYSQIVNDFQKGDIAEGYSVSREKKESFPLTVTSAQKNPTAFYLCASTRGHEQFFGPGTRLTVL.

The chain joins TRBV7-2 to TRBJ1-3, with 9 positions matching TRBD1. J was trimmed by 1 base and V by 8 bases; bases with no gene match: 12. This CDR3 is 17 amino acids long. The germline CDR1 and CDR2 sequences are SGHTA and FQGNSA. The chain's CDR3 is CASLIYTGQGSGNTIYF. Here the CDR3 DNA reads TGTGCCAGCTTAATTTACACGGGACAGGGATCTGGAAACACCATATATTTT.

This clonotype was seen at least ten times. The CDR3 region has the DNA TGCAGCGTTGAAGATCCGGGATCTTCGCCTGGAAACACCATATATTTT. Amino acid sequence: CSVEDPGSSPGNTIYF. The chain recombines TRBV29-1 with TRBJ1-3; D gene unclear. CDR1 is SQVTM, CDR2 ANQGSEA, per germline. This CDR3 is built from 16 residues. The V and J ends lost 0 bases and 2 bases respectively, with 14 bases between them.

This clonotype was seen at least ten times. The chain carries TRBV7-9 and TRBJ2-7; the match to TRBD1 covers 8 bases. V lost 6 bases, J lost 5 bases, and 12 bases stayed unmatched. Germline CDR1 SEHNR, CDR2 FQNEAQ (reference sequence). The CDR3 contains 15 residues. The CDR3 is CASSRFDRGNDEQYF. The CDR3 DNA follows: TGTGCCAGCAGTCGTTTCGACAGGGGTAACGACGAGCAGTACTTC.

This clonotype was counted many times. This rearrangement joins TRBV7-2 to TRBJ2-5; D might be TRBD1 (6 bases). The CDR3 totals 14 residues. The ends were cut back, 4 bases at V and 2 bases at J, with 11 bases in the middle. Germline loops: CDR1 SGHTA, CDR2 FQGNSA. The CDR3, as DNA: TGTGCCAGCAGCTCCTGGGGGCGGCAAGAGACCCAGTACTTC. Protein product: CASSSWGRQETQYF.

This clonotype was picked up many times. The V gene is TRBV7-2, the J gene TRBJ1-2; no clear D. Trimming stripped 1 base from V and 4 bases from J, with 10 bases between. The CDR3 totals 14 residues. Looked up from germline, CDR1 is SGHTA and CDR2 is FQGNSA. The CDR3 is CASSLDREVYGYTF. CDR3 coding DNA: TGTGCCAGCAGCTTAGATAGGGAGGTCTATGGCTACACCTTC.

In this sample, this clonotype turned up many times. The chain couples TRBV10-3 to TRBJ1-5; maybe TRBD1 (6 bases). The CDR3 is made up of 13 amino acids. The V end lost 10 bases, the J end lost 0 bases, and 10 bases lay between the germline ends. CDR1 and CDR2 from the germline V gene are ENHRY and SYGVKD. Written as DNA, the CDR3 is TGTGCCACCTCAGGGGATAGCAATCAGCCCCAGCATTTT. This gives the protein CATSGDSNQPQHF.